This is a list of T cell receptor beta chains from one sample in a study of T cell responses to AZD1222 COVID-19 vaccine. Data came from immunoSEQ multiplex PCR; TCRdb stores just in-frame clones and leaves some out. The sample gives 95,000 to 100,000 clones, roughly 87% of which show up once; approximately 17% is in the top ten. Sequences were derived from peripheral blood, sampled on day 0 of AZD1222 vaccination. The receptor source for this set is an adult in good health. CDR3s include the opening cysteine and the closing phenylalanine or tryptophan. D genes are given only for firm matches. Expanded clones get a size class; other rows say once, few or many, or leave the size out.

TRBV6-5	TRBD1	-	TRBJ2-5	TGTGCCATCGGACAGGGGGCGACGGAGACCCAGTACTTC	CAIGQGATETQYF
TRBV19	TRBD1	-	TRBJ1-2	TGTGCCAGTAGTATAGTTCAGGGGACAGGAGTTAACTATGGCTACACCTTC	CASSIVQGTGVNYGYTF
TRBV10-3	TRBD2	-	TRBJ2-1	TGTGCCATCAGTGTCCGTAGCGGGATCTCCTACAATGAGCAGTTCTTC	CAISVRSGISYNEQFF
TRBV4-1	-	once	TRBJ2-7	TGCGCCAGCCAGGCAAACCACGGTAGCTCCTACGAGCAGTACTTC	CASQANHGSSYEQYF
TRBV7-9	-	-	TRBJ2-7	TGTGCCAGCAGCTTAGCGGGCGGCTCCTACGAGCAGTACTTC	CASSLAGGSYEQYF
TRBV5-1	-	-	TRBJ1-4	TGCGCCAGCAGCGAATTCGGACGGTTTAATGAAAAACTGTTTTTT	CASSEFGRFNEKLFF
TRBV11-2	-	-	TRBJ1-1	TGTGCCAGCAGCTTAGGGTTGAACACTGAAGCTTTCTTT	CASSLGLNTEAFF
TRBV6-5	TRBD1	-	TRBJ1-2	TGTGCCAGTTGGACAGGGAACTATGGCTACACCTTC	CASWTGNYGYTF
TRBV28	-	once	TRBJ2-3	TGTGCCAGCAGTTCGTCAGATACGCAGTATTTT	CASSSSDTQYF
TRBV28	TRBD1	-	TRBJ1-5	TGTGCCAGTATGAAGGGGGCAAGCAGTCAGCCCCAGCATTTT	CASMKGASSQPQHF
TRBV6-5	-	-	TRBJ2-7	TGTGCCAGCAGTTACTCCCCCGGTCCGGGCTACGAGCAGTACTTC	CASSYSPGPGYEQYF
TRBV18	-	-	TRBJ2-7	TGTGCCAGCTCACCAAGGCAGGGGACCCCCTACGAGCAGTACTTC	CASSPRQGTPYEQYF
TRBV4-1	TRBD1	-	TRBJ2-3	TGCGCCAGCAGATTTGTGGCCGGGACAGGTCGATCAGATACGCAGTATTTT	CASRFVAGTGRSDTQYF
TRBV11-3	-	-	TRBJ1-1	TGTGCCAGCAGCTTAGGAGGGGGGAGTCCCACTGAAGCTTTCTTT	CASSLGGGSPTEAFF
TRBV5-1	TRBD2	-	TRBJ2-1	TGCGCCAGCAGCTTGGCGGCCGGGAGGGCCAATGAGCAGTTCTTC	CASSLAAGRANEQFF
TRBV27	TRBD2	-	TRBJ2-1	TGTGCCAGCAGGACTAGCGAGGTCGAGCAGTTCTTC	CASRTSEVEQFF
TRBV11-2	TRBD2	-	TRBJ2-3	TGTGCCAGCAGCGGGAGCGGGAGACCAGATACGCAGTATTTT	CASSGSGRPDTQYF
TRBV7-3	-	-	TRBJ2-1	TGTGCCAGCAGCAATGGGGTGGACAATGAGCAGTTCTTC	CASSNGVDNEQFF
TRBV11-2	-	-	TRBJ2-7	TGTGCCAGCAGCTCTAGGTGGGATTCCGGCTACGAGCAGTACTTC	CASSSRWDSGYEQYF
TRBV10-1	TRBD2	few	TRBJ2-7	TGCGCCCCGAACCCGCGGGAGGTAGGGTACGAGCAGTACTTC	CAPNPREVGYEQYF
TRBV15	TRBD1	-	TRBJ2-7	TGTGCCACCAGCAGGGACAGGGCCACCCCCTACGAGCAGTACTTC	CATSRDRATPYEQYF
TRBV5-4	-	few	TRBJ1-2	TGTGCCAGCAGCCCCAAAGGCGGTTTGGATGGCTACACCTTC	CASSPKGGLDGYTF
TRBV6-5	TRBD1	-	TRBJ2-5	TGTGCCAGCAGACTTGACAGGGGGGTCCCAGAGACCCAGTACTTC	CASRLDRGVPETQYF
TRBV4-1	-	-	TRBJ2-3	TGCGCCAGCAGCCTCACGCCCGGTCAGGATACGCAGTATTTT	CASSLTPGQDTQYF
TRBV2	-	-	TRBJ1-5	TGTGCCAGCAGTGAACCGCCTGCAAGGCAGCCCCAGCATTTT	CASSEPPARQPQHF
TRBV5-1	-	-	TRBJ2-7	TGCGCCAGCAGCTTGGACATCTCCTACGAGCAGTACTTC	CASSLDISYEQYF
TRBV6-6	-	-	TRBJ1-1	TGTGCCAGCAACCCAGGGGTGAACACTGAAGCTTTCTTT	CASNPGVNTEAFF
TRBV19	-	-	TRBJ1-3	TGTGCCAGCAGGGGCCGGGGCTCTGGAAACACCATATATTTT	CASRGRGSGNTIYF
TRBV5-1	-	-	TRBJ2-3	TGCGCCAGCAGCTTGAACGGTGACATATACACAGATACGCAGTATTTT	CASSLNGDIYTDTQYF
TRBV28	TRBD1	-	TRBJ1-2	TGTGCCAGCACCAGTGGGGGGACAGGGGCTAACTATGGCTACACCTTC	CASTSGGTGANYGYTF
TRBV3-1/TRBV3-2	TRBD2	-	TRBJ2-7	TGTGCCAGCAGCCATAGCGGGAGCCTATCCTACGAGCAGTACTTC	CASSHSGSLSYEQYF
TRBV19	-	-	TRBJ2-5	TGTGCCAGTAGTGAGACGCCAACCGAGACCCAGTACTTC	CASSETPTETQYF
TRBV6-5	-	-	TRBJ2-7	TGTGCCAGCTCGGAGGGATGGTACGAGCAGTACTTC	CASSEGWYEQYF
TRBV9	TRBD1	once	TRBJ1-3	TGTGCCAGCAGCCCCCGGGGTCGGACAGGGGGTAGAAACACCATATATTTT	CASSPRGRTGGRNTIYF